This T cell receptor beta chain derives from a study of shared clonotypes between healthy human individuals. General observations from the study: Genetic and exposure-history diversity was limited by the few donors. The study found roughly 5% of naive CD4 clonotypes shared across a handful of donors. How much donors shared clonotypes was expected to be affected by sequencing depth.

With respect to this clone: Its antigen is unknown.

Naive-designated CD8 cells lacked CD45RO, were positively enriched for CCR7, and omitted terminally differentiated effector memory CD45RA+ cells. The CDR3 runs 15 residues. From germline, CDR1 is LNHDA and CDR2 SQIVND (reference sequence). J was trimmed by 5 bases and V by 5 bases; bases with no gene match: 10. Every subset's genomic DNA went evenly onto several immunoSEQ plates. Sequenced by immunoSEQ multiplex PCR; TCRdb stores in-frame clones only, minus some. The sample lists some 580,000 clones; about 98% were seen once. The sequence derives from a man aged 25-40 years in good health. Sequenced: naive CD8+ T cells sorted from blood. This chain uses TRBV19 with TRBJ2-7; TRBD1 agrees at 9 bases. This CDR3 reads CASSPGTGRRDEQYF. The DNA for the CDR3 is TGTGCCAGTAGTCCAGGGACAGGGCGAAGGGACGAGCAGTACTTC.